This TCR beta chain was captured in a study of shared clonotypes between healthy human individuals. The study's findings and limits: Relative to clonotypes present in all four donors, those not shared had lower generation probabilities. Rarefaction showed that sequencing of sorted subsets was incomplete (despite large depth).

Notes on this clone: Its specificity is not known.

An assay was performed, and its level was deep. Repertoires were generated with immunoSEQ multiplex PCR, while TCRdb's copy carries only in-frame clones and drops some. The sample lists 1.5 million to 2.5 million clones, about 95% occurring once. This CDR3 has 16 amino acids. CDR1 SGHVS and CDR2 FNYEAQ come from the germline V gene. Trimming cost V 5 bases and J 2 bases; bases outside gene matches: 8. The naive CD8 fraction comprised CD45RO-negative cells positively selected for CCR7 and excluded terminally differentiated effector memory CD45RA+ cells. The chain recombines TRBV7-6 with TRBJ2-7, with 11 bases lining up with TRBD2. The TCR was taken from a man between 18 and 35 years old in good health. Input material: naive CD8+ T cells sorted from blood. The CDR3 coding sequence is TGTGCCAGCAGCCCAGAGACACTAGCGGGGGCCTACGAGCAGTACTTC. Protein sequence: CASSPETLAGAYEQYF.